These T cell receptor beta chains were read from a single sample in a study of cytomegalovirus exposure and HLA in healthy donors. Profiling relied on immunoSEQ multiplex PCR, and the TCRdb table lists in-frame clones only, not all of them. The sample carries over 100,000 clones, more than 65% recorded once. Sequenced sample: PBMCs. The receptors shown here come from a male donor in good health and CMV-seropositive. The CDR3 runs from the conserved cysteine through the conserved F or W. D genes are given only for firm matches. Expanded clones are given a class, and other clones once, few, many or no size at all.

>TRBD1|TRBV28|NA
CASVSRGRVYGYTF
>TRBD2|TRBV5-6|NA
CASSLASGGPARVQYF
>TRBD1|TRBV30|once
CAWSVSGGTGELFF
>TRBD1|TRBV9|NA
CASSERQGGGISPLHF
>NA|TRBV10-3|NA
CAISESKGANEKLFF
>NA|TRBV27|NA
CASRPQDTYSNQPQHF
>TRBD1|TRBV28|NA
CASSLDRAIYTDTQYF
>NA|TRBV5-4|NA
CASSLRQSNTGELFF
>NA|TRBV7-9|NA
CASGGNDRASLAGANVLTF
>NA|TRBV7-9|NA
CSSSSRGGDGSYEQYF
>TRBD2|TRBV11-2|NA
CASTHTASGGILGGEQFF
>NA|TRBV2|NA
CATIRGGFTEAFF
>NA|TRBV4-2|NA
CASSRSVRDEDSTDTQYF